The 18 T cell receptor beta chains in this list originate from one sample, sequenced in a study of T cell clonality in common variable immunodeficiency. General study points: Common variable immunodeficiency TCR beta sequences reportedly had fewer deletions and N-nucleotide insertions.

Measured with immunoSEQ multiplex PCR; TCRdb has only the in-frame clones, and not every one. Recorded here are around 20,000 clones, none singletons. No antigens are known for them. Sequencing was carried out using peripheral blood mononuclear cells. All receptors derive from a human donor with common variable immunodeficiency.

About this clone: The read falls 3 residues short of the CDR3 end, and the missing part is taken from the germline J gene. The rearrangement joins TRBV20-1 to TRBJ1-1; the D gene is possibly TRBD1 (6 bases). The germline V gene has CDR1 DFQATT and CDR2 SNEGSKA (reference sequence). The CDR3 is made up of 13 amino acids. V was shortened by 7 bases and J by 4 bases, with 16 bases between the two germline ends. This CDR3 reads CSGQGWGGTEAFF. Incomplete CDR3 DNA: TGCAGTGGGCAGGGGTGGGGAGGCACTGAA.

At least ten counts were recorded for this clone. Sequencing ends 3 residues short of the CDR3 end; the germline J gene provides the rest. The V call is TRBV18, the J call TRBJ2-3; TRBD2 matches 10 bases. The germline CDR1 and CDR2 sequences are KGHSH and LQKENI. The V gene end was trimmed by 1 base and the J gene end by 0 bases; junction bases not matched to a gene: 1. CDR3 length equals 16 residues. CDR3 DNA, as far as it was read: TGTGCCAGCTCACCACAGCGGGGGGGAAGCACAGATACG. Translating gives CASSPQRGGSTDT. The whole CDR3 is CASSPQRGGSTDTQYF.

The sample holds many counts of this clone. The read comes to an end 3 residues before the CDR3 does, leaving the germline J gene to fill in the end. The rearrangement joins TRBV20-1 to TRBJ1-2; no clear D gene. CDR3 size: 12 residues. V gave up 3 bases and J gave up 4 bases, with 9 bases separating them. CDR1 DFQATT and CDR2 SNEGSKA come from the germline V gene (reference sequence). Partial CDR3 DNA: TGCAGTGCTAGTCAAGGCTTCTATGGC. It translates to CSASQGFYG. The full CDR3 reads CSASQGFYGYTF.

This clone was picked up many times. The read ends 3 residues before the CDR3 terminus; that terminus is restored from the germline J gene. The chain carries TRBV20-1 and TRBJ1-2, with D perhaps TRBD1 (6 bases). Germline V gives CDR1 DFQATT, CDR2 SNEGSKA (reference sequence). The CDR3 length is 13 residues. Trimming cost V 6 bases and J 2 bases, with 13 bases left between them. CDR3 DNA, as far as it was read: TGCAGTGCCAGACTTGACAGGAACTATGGC. Its translation: CSARLDRNYG. The full CDR3 protein reads CSARLDRNYGYTF.

In its sample, this clone was seen many times. The CDR3 bases that were read are TGCGCCAGCAGCTCCCGGGGCACCGGGGAG. It translates to CASSSRGTGE. From start to end, the CDR3 is CASSSRGTGELFF. The chain joins TRBV5-1 to TRBJ2-2, with D perhaps TRBD2 (5 bases). Read sequence stops 3 residues before the CDR3 end, and the germline J gene provides the missing end. CDR3 length equals 13 residues. Germline assignment: CDR1 SGHRS and CDR2 YFSETQ. Trimming took 3 bases from V and 4 from J, leaving 7 bases between them.

Ten or more counts support this clone. The DNA ends 3 residues before the CDR3 does, and the rest of the CDR3 is filled in from the germline J gene. The V gene is TRBV5-5, the J gene TRBJ1-4, with D perhaps TRBD1 (5 bases). Germline CDR1 is SGHKS and CDR2 is YYEKEE (reference sequence). This CDR3 comprises 15 residues. V was shortened by 5 bases and J by 7 bases, with 18 bases between the two germline ends. CDR3 DNA (partial): TGTGCCAGCAGGGTGGAAGGTCAGGGAGGTGAAAAA. Amino acid sequence: CASRVEGQGGEK. The entire CDR3 protein is CASRVEGQGGEKLFF.

This clone showed up many times. The read finishes 3 residues shy of the CDR3 end, and the germline J gene is used to complete it. The chain is built from TRBV9 and TRBJ2-7, with 7 bases lining up with TRBD2. Looked up from germline, CDR1 is SGDLS and CDR2 is YYNGEE. The junction had 17 bases not matched to a gene; V was cut back by 4 bases and J by 4 bases. The CDR3 sequence is 17 residues long. The DNA read from the CDR3 is TGTGCCAGCAGCTCGACCCCCGGGGGGTACTCCGGATACGAG. Protein sequence: CASSSTPGGYSGYE. The CDR3 reads in full as CASSSTPGGYSGYEQYF.

This clone was recorded many times. The CDR3 is cut off 3 residues early in the read; its end comes from the germline J gene. The rearrangement uses TRBV5-1 and TRBJ2-2, with D hard to call. Trimming removed 4 bases at V and 2 bases at J, with 18 bases between. The CDR3 sequence is 17 residues long. The germline V gene encodes CDR1 SGHRS and CDR2 YFSETQ. The DNA read from the CDR3 is TGCGCCAGCAGCCACACCATGACACGGAGCAACACCGGGGAG. Protein: CASSHTMTRSNTGE. The CDR3 reads in full as CASSHTMTRSNTGELFF.

This clone was detected ten times or more. The read stops 3 residues short of the end of the CDR3; the missing end is completed from the germline J gene. The chain uses TRBV19 and TRBJ2-1; 10 nucleotides match TRBD2. The germline V gene encodes CDR1 LNHDA and CDR2 SQIVND (reference sequence). J was trimmed by 4 bases and V by 5 bases; bases with no gene match: 8. This CDR3 is built from 16 residues. The CDR3: CASSDSSGGPYNEQFF. CDR3 DNA (partial): TGTGCCAGTAGTGACTCTAGCGGGGGTCCTTACAATGAG.

This clone showed up many times. The missing CDR3 end, 3 residues past where the read stops, is filled in from the germline J gene. The chain couples TRBV7-8 to TRBJ2-7; D is possibly TRBD2 (6 bases). Looked up from germline, CDR1 is SGHVS and CDR2 is FQNEAQ. Between the trimmed V and J ends, which lost 5 bases and 6 bases, there was a span of 11 bases. There are 12 residues in the CDR3. This CDR3 reads CASSPPRGEQYF. Incomplete CDR3 DNA: TGTGCCAGCAGCCCCCCGCGGGGCGAG.

This clone has a count of ten or more. CDR3 bases read: TGCAGTGCTAGAAAAAAGGTATACGAG. This gives the protein CSARKKVYE. The full-length CDR3 reads as CSARKKVYEQYF. The V call is TRBV20-1, the J call TRBJ2-7; D is ambiguous. The read ends 3 residues early relative to the CDR3; the germline J gene fills the gap. Germline CDR1 is DFQATT and CDR2 is SNEGSKA (reference sequence). V was pared by 2 bases and J by 4 bases, with 9 bases between. The length of the CDR3 is 12 residues.

This clone has ten or more counts. The read gets to within 3 residues of the CDR3 end, and the germline J gene fills in the rest. The chain combines TRBV5-1 with TRBJ2-3; TRBD2 matches 11 bases. Looked up from germline, CDR1 is SGHRS and CDR2 is YFSETQ. The CDR3 extends over 16 amino acids. Trimming at V came to 0 bases and at J to 4 bases, leaving 4 bases not matched to a gene. The CDR3 here is CASSLVPSGGSDTQYF. CDR3 bases read: TGCGCCAGCAGCTTGGTGCCTAGCGGGGGGTCAGATACG.

This clone has more than one count but fewer than ten. The missing CDR3 end, 3 residues past where the read stops, is filled in from the germline J gene. Other DNA sequences in this sample translate to the same CDR3. The rearrangement joins TRBV19 to TRBJ1-6; 9 nucleotides match TRBD1. The germline V gene encodes CDR1 LNHDA and CDR2 SQIVND (reference sequence). The ends lost 5 bases at V and 10 bases at J; junction bases unmatched: 12. The length of the CDR3 is 16 residues. The CDR3 DNA, read in part, is TGTGCCAGTAGTCGACAGGGGGAAGGTGGTCGGTCACCC. Translated: CASSRQGEGGRSP. The CDR3 in full is CASSRQGEGGRSPLHF.

This clone has ten or more counts. The read halts 3 residues ahead of the CDR3 end, with the missing end drawn from the germline J gene. This chain links TRBV5-5 with TRBJ2-7; weak D call: TRBD2 (5 bases). Trimming pared 3 bases from V and 4 bases from J, leaving 14 bases between. Germline CDR1 is SGHKS and CDR2 is YYEKEE (reference sequence). There are 14 residues in the CDR3. This CDR3 is CASSSTGSIYEQYF. The sequenced CDR3 bases are TGTGCCAGCAGCTCTACGGGGAGCATTTACGAG.

In its sample, this clone was seen many times. The read falls 3 residues short of the CDR3 end, and the missing part is taken from the germline J gene. This sequence joins TRBV2 and TRBJ2-3; 9 bases agree with TRBD1. With 5 bases clipped from V and 2 bases from J, the junction kept 2 bases outside the gene matches. CDR3 length: 14 amino acids. From germline, CDR1 is SNHLY and CDR2 FYNNEI. The CDR3 reads CASSTGGFTDTQYF. The CDR3 DNA, read in part, is TGTGCCAGCAGTACAGGGGGCTTCACAGATACG.

This clone was seen ten or more times. Read data end 3 residues before the CDR3 end; the end is taken from the germline J gene. V and J are TRBV9 and TRBJ2-1, with 8 bases aligning to TRBD1. Trimming took 3 bases from V and 7 from J; bases not matched to a gene: 3. The CDR3 is 13 amino acids. Germline-derived CDR1 and CDR2 are SGDLS and YYNGEE. The sequenced part of the CDR3 DNA is TGTGCCAGCAGCGCTAGGACAGGGAATGAG. Its translation is CASSARTGNE. The full-length CDR3 reads as CASSARTGNEQFF.

There are many counts of this clone. The CDR3 end lies 3 residues beyond the end of the read and is filled in from the germline J gene. The chain is built from TRBV13 and TRBJ2-5, with 12 bases aligning to TRBD2. The CDR3 contains 17 residues. V lost 0 bases to trimming and J lost 0 bases; unmatched junction nucleotides: 2. Germline CDR1 reads PRHDT; CDR2 reads FYEKMQ (reference sequence). Incomplete CDR3 DNA: TGTGCCAGCAGCTTAGGACTAGCGGGGGGTTACCAAGAGACC. This gives the protein CASSLGLAGGYQET. The entire CDR3 is CASSLGLAGGYQETQYF. Drawing the rest from reference TRBV13 and TRBJ2-5, the complete variable domain is AAGVIQSPRHLIKEKRETATLKCYPIPRHDTVYWYQQGPGQDPQFLISFYEKMQSDKGSIPDRFSAQQFSDYHSELNMSSLELGDSALYFCASSLGLAGGYQETQYFGPGTRLLVL.

This clone occurred many times. The read gets to within 3 residues of the CDR3 end, and the germline J gene fills in the rest. V and J are TRBV7-2 and TRBJ2-2; 8 nucleotides align to TRBD2. V was pared by 6 bases and J by 8 bases, with 5 bases of the junction left unmatched. This CDR3 spans 13 amino acids. Germline assignment: CDR1 SGHTA and CDR2 FQGNSA. The CDR3 is CASRKTSGGELFF. CDR3 bases read: TGTGCCAGCAGAAAAACTAGCGGAGGGGAG.